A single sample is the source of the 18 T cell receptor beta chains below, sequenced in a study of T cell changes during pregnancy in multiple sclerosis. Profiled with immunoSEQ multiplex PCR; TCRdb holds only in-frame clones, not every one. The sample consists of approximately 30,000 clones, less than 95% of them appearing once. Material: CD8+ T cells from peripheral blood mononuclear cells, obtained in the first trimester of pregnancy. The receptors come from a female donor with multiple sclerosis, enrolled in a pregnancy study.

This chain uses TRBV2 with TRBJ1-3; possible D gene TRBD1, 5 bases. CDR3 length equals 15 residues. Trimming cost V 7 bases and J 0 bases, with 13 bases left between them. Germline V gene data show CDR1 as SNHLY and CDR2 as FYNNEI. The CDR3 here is CASTLTAFSGNTIYF. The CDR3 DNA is TGTGCCAGCACCTTGACAGCCTTCTCTGGAAACACCATATATTTT.

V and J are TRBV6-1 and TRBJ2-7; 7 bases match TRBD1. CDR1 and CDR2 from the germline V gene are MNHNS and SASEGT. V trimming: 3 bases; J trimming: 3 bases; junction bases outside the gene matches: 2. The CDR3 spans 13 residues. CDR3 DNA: TGTGCCAGCAGTGAGGGGACAGACTACGAGCAGTACTTC. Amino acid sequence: CASSEGTDYEQYF.

This CDR3 reads CASSSGLAGFDTQYF. The CDR3 region has the DNA TGTGCCAGCAGTTCCGGACTAGCTGGTTTCGATACGCAGTATTTT. This chain joins TRBV27 and TRBJ2-3, with 8 bases that match TRBD2. Looked up from germline, CDR1 is MNHEY and CDR2 is SMNVEV (reference sequence). The CDR3 has 15 amino acids. Trimming removed 4 bases from V and 6 bases from J; junction bases left unmatched: 9.

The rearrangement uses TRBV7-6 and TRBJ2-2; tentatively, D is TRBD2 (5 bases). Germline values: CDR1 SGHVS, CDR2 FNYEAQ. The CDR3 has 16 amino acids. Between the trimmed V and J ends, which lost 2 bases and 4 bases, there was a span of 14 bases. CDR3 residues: CASSLFADSPTGELFF. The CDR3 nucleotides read TGTGCCAGCAGCTTATTTGCGGACTCCCCCACCGGGGAGCTGTTTTTT.

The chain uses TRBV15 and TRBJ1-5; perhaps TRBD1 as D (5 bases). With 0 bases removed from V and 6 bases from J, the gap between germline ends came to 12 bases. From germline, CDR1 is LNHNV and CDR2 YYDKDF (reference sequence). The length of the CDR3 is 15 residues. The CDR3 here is CATSRDDGGVQPQHF. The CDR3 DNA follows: TGTGCCACCAGCAGAGATGATGGGGGGGTTCAGCCCCAGCATTTT.

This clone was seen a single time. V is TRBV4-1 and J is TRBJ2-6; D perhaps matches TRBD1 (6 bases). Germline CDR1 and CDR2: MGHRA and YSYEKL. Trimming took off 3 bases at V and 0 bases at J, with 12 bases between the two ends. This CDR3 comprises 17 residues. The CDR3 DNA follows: TGCGCCAGCAGCCAGGACAGAACGTTCTCTGGGGCCAACGTCCTGACTTTC. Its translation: CASSQDRTFSGANVLTF.

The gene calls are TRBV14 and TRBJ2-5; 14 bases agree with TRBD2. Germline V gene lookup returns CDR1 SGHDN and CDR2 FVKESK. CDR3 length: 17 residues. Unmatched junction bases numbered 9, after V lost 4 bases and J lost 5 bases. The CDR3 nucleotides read TGTGCCAGCAGCCCCCCCGGACTAGCGGGAGGTTTTGAGACCCAGTACTTC. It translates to CASSPPGLAGGFETQYF.

CDR3 nucleotide sequence: TGTGCCAGCAGCCCATACGGTAATGAGCAGTTCTTC. Its translation is CASSPYGNEQFF. The chain has TRBV9 and TRBJ2-1; D is ambiguous. This CDR3 region has 12 residues. V lost 4 bases and J 7 bases, leaving 9 bases between the germline ends. From germline, CDR1 is SGDLS and CDR2 YYNGEE.

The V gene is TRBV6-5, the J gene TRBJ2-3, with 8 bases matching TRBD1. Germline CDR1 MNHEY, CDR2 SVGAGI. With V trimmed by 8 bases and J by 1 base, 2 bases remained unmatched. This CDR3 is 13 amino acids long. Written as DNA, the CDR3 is TGTGCCAGCGAGGACAGGGGCACAGATACGCAGTATTTT. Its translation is CASEDRGTDTQYF.

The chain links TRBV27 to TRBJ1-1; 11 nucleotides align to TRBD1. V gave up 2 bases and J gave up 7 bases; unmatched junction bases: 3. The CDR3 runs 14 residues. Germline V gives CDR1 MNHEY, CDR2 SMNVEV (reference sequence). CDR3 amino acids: CASSLGQGAFEAFF. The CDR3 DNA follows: TGTGCCAGCAGTTTAGGACAGGGGGCATTTGAAGCTTTCTTT.

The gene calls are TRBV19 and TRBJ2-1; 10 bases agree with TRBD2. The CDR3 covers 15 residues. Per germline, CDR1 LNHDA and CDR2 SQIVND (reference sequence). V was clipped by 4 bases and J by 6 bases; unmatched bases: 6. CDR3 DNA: TGTGCCAGTAGTAAGGCTAGCGGGAGTGTCAATGAGCAGTTCTTC. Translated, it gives CASSKASGSVNEQFF.

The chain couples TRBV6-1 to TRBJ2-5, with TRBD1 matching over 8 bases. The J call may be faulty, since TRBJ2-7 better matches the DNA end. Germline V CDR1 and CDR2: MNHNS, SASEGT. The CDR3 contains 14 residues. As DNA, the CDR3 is TGTGCCAGCAGGTCGACAGGGGTGTTGTACGAGCAGTACTTC. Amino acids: CASRSTGVLYEQYF.

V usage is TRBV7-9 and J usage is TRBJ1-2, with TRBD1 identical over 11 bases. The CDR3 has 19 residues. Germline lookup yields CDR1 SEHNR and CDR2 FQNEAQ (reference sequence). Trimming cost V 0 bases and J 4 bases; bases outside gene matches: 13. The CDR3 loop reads CASSLARRDRGVKTYGYTF. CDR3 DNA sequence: TGTGCCAGCAGCTTAGCCCGACGGGACAGGGGGGTGAAAACCTATGGCTACACCTTC.

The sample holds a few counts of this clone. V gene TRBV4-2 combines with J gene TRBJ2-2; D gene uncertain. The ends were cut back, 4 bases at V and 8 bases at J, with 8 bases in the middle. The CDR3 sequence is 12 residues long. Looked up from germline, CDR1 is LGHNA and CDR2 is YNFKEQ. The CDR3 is CASSLEHGELFF. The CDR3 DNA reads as TGTGCCAGCAGCCTCGAGCATGGGGAGCTGTTTTTT.

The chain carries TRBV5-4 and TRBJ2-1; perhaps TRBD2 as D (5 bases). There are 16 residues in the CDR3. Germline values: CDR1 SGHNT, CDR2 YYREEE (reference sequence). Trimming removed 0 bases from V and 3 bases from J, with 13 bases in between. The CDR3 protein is CASSLGRLANYNEQFF. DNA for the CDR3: TGTGCCAGCAGCTTGGGTCGGCTAGCCAACTACAATGAGCAGTTCTTC.

The CDR3 spells CASRSGTLEQFF. The DNA of the CDR3 is TGTGCCAGCAGGAGCGGGACCCTTGAGCAGTTCTTC. This chain joins TRBV6-5 and TRBJ2-1, with 7 bases aligning to TRBD2. The CDR3 is made up of 12 amino acids. Germline values: CDR1 MNHEY, CDR2 SVGAGI. Trimming took 6 bases from V and 9 from J; bases not matched to a gene: 5.

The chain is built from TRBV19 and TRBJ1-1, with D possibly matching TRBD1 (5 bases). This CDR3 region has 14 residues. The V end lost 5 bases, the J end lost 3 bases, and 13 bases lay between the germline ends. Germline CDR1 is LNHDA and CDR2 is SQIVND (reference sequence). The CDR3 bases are TGTGCCAGTAGTCCCCGGGACTTAGACACTGAAGCTTTCTTT. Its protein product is CASSPRDLDTEAFF. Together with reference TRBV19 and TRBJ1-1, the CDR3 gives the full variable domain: DGGITQSPKYLFRKEGQNVTLSCEQNLNHDAMYWYRQDPGQGLRLIYYSQIVNDFQKGDIAEGYSVSREKKESFPLTVTSAQKNPTAFYLCASSPRDLDTEAFFGQGTRLTVV.

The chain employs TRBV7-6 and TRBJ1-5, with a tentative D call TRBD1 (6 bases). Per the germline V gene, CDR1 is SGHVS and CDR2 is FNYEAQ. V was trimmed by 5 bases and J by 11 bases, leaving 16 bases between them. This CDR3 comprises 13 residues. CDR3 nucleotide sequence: TGTGCCAGCAGCGGACGGGAGGGGGGGTCCCAGCATTTT. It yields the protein CASSGREGGSQHF.